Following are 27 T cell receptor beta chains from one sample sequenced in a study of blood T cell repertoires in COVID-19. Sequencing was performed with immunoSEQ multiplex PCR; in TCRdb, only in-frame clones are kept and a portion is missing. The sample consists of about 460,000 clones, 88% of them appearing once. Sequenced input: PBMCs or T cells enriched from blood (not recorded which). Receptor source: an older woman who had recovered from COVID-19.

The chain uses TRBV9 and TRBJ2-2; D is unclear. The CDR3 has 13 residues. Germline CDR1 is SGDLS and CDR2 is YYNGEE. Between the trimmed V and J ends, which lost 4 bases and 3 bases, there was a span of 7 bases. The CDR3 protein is CASSPHYTGELFF. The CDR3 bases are TGTGCCAGCAGCCCCCACTACACCGGGGAGCTGTTTTTT. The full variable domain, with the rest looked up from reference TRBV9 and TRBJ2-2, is DSGVTQTPKHLITATGQRVTLRCSPRSGDLSVYWYQQSLDQGLQFLIQYYNGEERAKGNILERFSAQQFPDLHSELNLSSLELGDSALYFCASSPHYTGELFFGEGSRLTVL.

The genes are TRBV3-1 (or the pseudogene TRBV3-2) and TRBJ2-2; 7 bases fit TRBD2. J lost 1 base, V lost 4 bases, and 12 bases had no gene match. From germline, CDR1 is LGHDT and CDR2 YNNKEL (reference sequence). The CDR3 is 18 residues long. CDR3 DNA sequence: TGTGCCAGCAGCCTCAAGGGGAGGGTAGGGGTGAACACCGGGGAGCTGTTTTTT. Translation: CASSLKGRVGVNTGELFF.

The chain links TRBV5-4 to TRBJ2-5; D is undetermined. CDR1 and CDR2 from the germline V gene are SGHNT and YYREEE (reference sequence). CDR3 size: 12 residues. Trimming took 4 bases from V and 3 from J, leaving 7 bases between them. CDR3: CASSPGEETQYF. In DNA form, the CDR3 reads TGTGCCAGCAGCCCCGGAGAAGAGACCCAGTACTTC. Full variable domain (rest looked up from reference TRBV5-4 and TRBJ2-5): ETGVTQSPTHLIKTRGQQVTLRCSSQSGHNTVSWYQQALGQGPQFIFQYYREEENGRGNFPPRFSGLQFPNYSSELNVNALELDDSALYLCASSPGEETQYFGPGTRLLVL.

CDR3 bases: TGCGCCAGCAGCTTGTATGTACAGCCAAACATTCAGTACTTC. It yields the protein CASSLYVQPNIQYF. The V call is TRBV5-1, the J call TRBJ2-4; no reliable D call. The V end was cut by 1 base, the J end by 6 bases, with 11 bases between. Looked up from germline, CDR1 is SGHRS and CDR2 is YFSETQ. The CDR3 runs 14 residues.

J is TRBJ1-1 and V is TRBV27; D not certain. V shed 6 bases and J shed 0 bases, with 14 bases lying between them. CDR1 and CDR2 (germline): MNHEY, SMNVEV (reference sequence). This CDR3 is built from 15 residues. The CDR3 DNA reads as TGTGCCAGCAGCTACCGAAGTACAGTGAACACTGAAGCTTTCTTT. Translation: CASSYRSTVNTEAFF.

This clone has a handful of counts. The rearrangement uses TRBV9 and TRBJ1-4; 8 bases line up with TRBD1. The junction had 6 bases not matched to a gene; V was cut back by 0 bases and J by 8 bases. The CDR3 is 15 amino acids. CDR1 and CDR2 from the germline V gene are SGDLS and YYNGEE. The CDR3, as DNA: TGTGCCAGCAGCGTAGGGACAGGGATTGGGGAAAAACTGTTTTTT. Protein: CASSVGTGIGEKLFF.

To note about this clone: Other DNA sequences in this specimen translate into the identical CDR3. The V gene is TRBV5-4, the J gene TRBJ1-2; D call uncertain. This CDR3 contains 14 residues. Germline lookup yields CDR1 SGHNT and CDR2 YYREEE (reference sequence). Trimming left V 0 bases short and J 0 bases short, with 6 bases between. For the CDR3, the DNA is TGTGCCAGCAGCTTGGCAGGTGCTAACTATGGCTACACCTTC. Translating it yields CASSLAGANYGYTF.

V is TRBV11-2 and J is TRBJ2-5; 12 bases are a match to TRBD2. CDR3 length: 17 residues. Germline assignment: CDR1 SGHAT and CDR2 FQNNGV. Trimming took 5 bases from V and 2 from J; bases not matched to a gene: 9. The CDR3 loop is CASSARLAGELQETQYF. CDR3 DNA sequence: TGTGCCAGCAGCGCCCGACTAGCGGGGGAATTACAAGAGACCCAGTACTTC.

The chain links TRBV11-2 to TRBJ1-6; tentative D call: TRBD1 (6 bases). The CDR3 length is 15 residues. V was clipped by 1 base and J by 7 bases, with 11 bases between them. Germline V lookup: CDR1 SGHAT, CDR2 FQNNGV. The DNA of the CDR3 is TGTGCCAGCAGCTTAGGGGTGGACAGAAATTCACCCCTCCACTTT. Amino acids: CASSLGVDRNSPLHF. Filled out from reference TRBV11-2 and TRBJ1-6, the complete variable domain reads EAGVAQSPRYKIIEKRQSVAFWCNPISGHATLYWYQQILGQGPKLLIQFQNNGVVDDSQLPKDRFSAERLKGVDSTLKIQPAKLEDSAVYLCASSLGVDRNSPLHFGNGTRLTVT.

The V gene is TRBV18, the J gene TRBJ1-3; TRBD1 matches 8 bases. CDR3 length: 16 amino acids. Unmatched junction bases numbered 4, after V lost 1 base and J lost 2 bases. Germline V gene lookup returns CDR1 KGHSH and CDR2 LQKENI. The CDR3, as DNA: TGTGCCAGCTCACCACTACCGGACAGGGCTGGAAACACCATATATTTT. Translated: CASSPLPDRAGNTIYF. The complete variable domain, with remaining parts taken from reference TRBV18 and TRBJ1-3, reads NAGVMQNPRHLVRRRGQEARLRCSPMKGHSHVYWYRQLPEEGLKFMVYLQKENIIDESGMPKERFSAEFPKEGPSILRIQQVVRGDSAAYFCASSPLPDRAGNTIYFGEGSWLTVV.

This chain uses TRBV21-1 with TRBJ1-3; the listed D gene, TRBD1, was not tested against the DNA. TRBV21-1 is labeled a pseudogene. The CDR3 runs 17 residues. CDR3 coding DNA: TGTGCCAGCAGCGGCGTTTTGGACAGGGGGGAAGGAAACACCATATATTTT. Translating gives CASSGVLDRGEGNTIYF.

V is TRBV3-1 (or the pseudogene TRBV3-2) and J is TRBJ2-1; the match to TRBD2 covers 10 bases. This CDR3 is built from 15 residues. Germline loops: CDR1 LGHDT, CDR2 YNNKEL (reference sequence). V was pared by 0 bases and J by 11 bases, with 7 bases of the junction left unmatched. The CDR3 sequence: CASSQDASGGLKQFF. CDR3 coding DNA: TGTGCCAGCAGCCAAGACGCTAGCGGGGGTTTAAAGCAGTTCTTC.

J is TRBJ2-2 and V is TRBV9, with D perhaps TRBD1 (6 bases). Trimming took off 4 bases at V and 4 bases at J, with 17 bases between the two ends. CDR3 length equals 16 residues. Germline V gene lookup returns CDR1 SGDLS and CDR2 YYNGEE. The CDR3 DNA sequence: TGTGCCAGCAGCCCGACCCCGACAGGCGGCACCGGGGAGCTGTTTTTT. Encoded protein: CASSPTPTGGTGELFF.

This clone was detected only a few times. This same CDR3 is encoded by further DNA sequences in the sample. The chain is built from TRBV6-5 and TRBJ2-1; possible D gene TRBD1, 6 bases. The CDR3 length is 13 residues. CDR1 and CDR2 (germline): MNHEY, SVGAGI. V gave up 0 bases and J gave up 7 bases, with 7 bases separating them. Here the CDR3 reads CASSYSTGNEQFF. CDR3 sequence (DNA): TGTGCCAGCAGTTACTCGACAGGAAATGAGCAGTTCTTC.

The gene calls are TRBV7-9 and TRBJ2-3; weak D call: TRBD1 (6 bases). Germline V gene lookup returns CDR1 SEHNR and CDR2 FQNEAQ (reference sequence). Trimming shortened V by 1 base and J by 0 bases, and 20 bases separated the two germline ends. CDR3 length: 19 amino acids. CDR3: CASSLEAGWGTYSTDTQYF. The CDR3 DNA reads TGTGCCAGCAGCTTAGAAGCCGGTTGGGGGACATACAGCACAGATACGCAGTATTTT.

DNA of the CDR3: TGCAGCGCTGGAGGGACGACAATCCAAGAGACCCAGTACTTC. Its translation: CSAGGTTIQETQYF. The genes are TRBV29-1 and TRBJ2-5, with a possible D match to TRBD2 (6 bases). Germline lookup yields CDR1 SQVTM and CDR2 ANQGSEA. The CDR3 spans 14 residues. V lost 7 bases and J lost 1, with 16 bases in between.

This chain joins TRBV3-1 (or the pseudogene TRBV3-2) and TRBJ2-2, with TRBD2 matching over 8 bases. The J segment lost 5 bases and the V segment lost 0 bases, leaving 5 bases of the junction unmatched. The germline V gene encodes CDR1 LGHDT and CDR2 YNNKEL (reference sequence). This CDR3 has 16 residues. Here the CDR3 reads CASSQDPTSETGELFF. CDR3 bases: TGTGCCAGCAGCCAAGATCCGACTAGCGAAACCGGGGAGCTGTTTTTT.

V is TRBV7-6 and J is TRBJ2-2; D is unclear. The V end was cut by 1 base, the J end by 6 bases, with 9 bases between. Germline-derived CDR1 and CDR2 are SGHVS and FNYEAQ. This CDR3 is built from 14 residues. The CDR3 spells CASSLVQIAGELFF. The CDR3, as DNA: TGTGCCAGCAGCTTAGTACAGATAGCCGGGGAGCTGTTTTTT.

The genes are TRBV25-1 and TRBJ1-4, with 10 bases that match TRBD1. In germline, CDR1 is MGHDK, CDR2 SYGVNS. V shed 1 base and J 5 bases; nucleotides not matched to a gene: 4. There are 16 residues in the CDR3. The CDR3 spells CASSEWTGGRNEKLFF. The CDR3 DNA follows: TGTGCCAGCAGTGAATGGACAGGGGGAAGGAATGAAAAACTGTTTTTT.

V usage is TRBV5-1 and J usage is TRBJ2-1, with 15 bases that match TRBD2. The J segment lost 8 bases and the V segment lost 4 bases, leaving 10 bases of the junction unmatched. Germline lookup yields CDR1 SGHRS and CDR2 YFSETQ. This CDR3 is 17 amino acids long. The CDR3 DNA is TGCGCCAGCAGCCTGATTGGACTAGCGGGGGGGATACATGAGCAGTTCTTC. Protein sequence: CASSLIGLAGGIHEQFF.

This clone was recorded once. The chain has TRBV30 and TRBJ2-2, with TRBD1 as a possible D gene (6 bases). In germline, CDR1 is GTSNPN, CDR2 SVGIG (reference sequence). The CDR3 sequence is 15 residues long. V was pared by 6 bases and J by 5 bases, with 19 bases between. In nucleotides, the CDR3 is TGTGCCTGCCGATCCCCCGGGACACAGACCGGGGAGCTGTTTTTT. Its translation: CACRSPGTQTGELFF. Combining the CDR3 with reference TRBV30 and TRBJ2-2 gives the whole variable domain SQTIHQWPATLVQPVGSPLSLECTVEGTSNPNLYWYRQAAGRGLQLLFYSVGIGQISSEVPQNLSASRPQDRQFILSSKKLLLSDSGFYLCACRSPGTQTGELFFGEGSRLTVL.

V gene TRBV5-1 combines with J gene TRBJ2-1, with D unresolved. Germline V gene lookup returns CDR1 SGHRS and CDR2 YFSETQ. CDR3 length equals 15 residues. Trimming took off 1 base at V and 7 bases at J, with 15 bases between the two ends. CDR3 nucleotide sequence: TGCGCCAGCAGCTTGATGTGGCCTCTGGAGAATGAGCAGTTCTTC. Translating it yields CASSLMWPLENEQFF.

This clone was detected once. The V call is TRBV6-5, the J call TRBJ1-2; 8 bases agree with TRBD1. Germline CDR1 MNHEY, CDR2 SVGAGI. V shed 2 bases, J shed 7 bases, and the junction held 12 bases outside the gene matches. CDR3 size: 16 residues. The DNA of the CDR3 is TGTGCCAGCAGTTACGCCTTACAGGGGGTTCGACGTGGCTACACCTTC. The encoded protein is CASSYALQGVRRGYTF.

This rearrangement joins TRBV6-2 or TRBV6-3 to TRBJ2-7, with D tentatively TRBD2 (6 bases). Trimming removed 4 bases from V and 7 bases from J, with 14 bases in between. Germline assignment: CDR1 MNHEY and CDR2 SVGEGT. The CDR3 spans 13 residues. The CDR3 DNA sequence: TGTGCCAGCAGTTGCCGTCGGAGGGGAGAGCAGTACGTC. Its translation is CASSCRRRGEQYV.

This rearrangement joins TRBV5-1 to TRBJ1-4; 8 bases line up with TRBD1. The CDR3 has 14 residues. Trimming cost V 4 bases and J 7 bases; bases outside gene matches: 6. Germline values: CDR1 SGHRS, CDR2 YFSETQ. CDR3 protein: CASSNDRGGEKLFF. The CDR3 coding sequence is TGCGCCAGCAGCAACGACAGGGGAGGTGAAAAACTGTTTTTT. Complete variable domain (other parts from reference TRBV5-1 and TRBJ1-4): KAGVTQTPRYLIKTRGQQVTLSCSPISGHRSVSWYQQTPGQGLQFLFEYFSETQRNKGNFPGRFSGRQFSNSRSEMNVSTLELGDSALYLCASSNDRGGEKLFFGSGTQLSVL.

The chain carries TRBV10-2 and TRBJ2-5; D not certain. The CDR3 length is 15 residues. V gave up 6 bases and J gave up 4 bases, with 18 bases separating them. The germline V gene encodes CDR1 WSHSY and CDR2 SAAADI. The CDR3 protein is CASRPTPYHGETQYF. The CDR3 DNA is TGCGCCAGCAGACCCACCCCCTACCACGGAGAGACCCAGTACTTC.

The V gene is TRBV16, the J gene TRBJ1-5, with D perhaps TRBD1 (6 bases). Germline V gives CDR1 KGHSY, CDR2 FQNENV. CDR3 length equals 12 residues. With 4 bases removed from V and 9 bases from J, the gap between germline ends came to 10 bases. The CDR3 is CASSPQGPPQHF. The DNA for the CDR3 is TGTGCCAGCAGCCCCCAGGGGCCGCCCCAGCATTTT.